This TCR beta chain was sequenced in a study of blood T cell repertoires in COVID-19. About the study: Both acute and convalescent COVID-19 samples were obtained from the United States, Italy and Spain. T cells, B-cell-depleted T cells, or PBMCs supplied cDNA or gDNA.

In the study's own analysis: How many nucleated cells were present was estimated from reference gene primer amplification. TCRdb's copy holds only in-frame clones and misses some; the assay was immunoSEQ multiplex PCR. D and trimming were read from the DNA, whereas the V and J calls and clone size are those reported in that table. The data contain approximately 230,000 clones, about four fifths of them singletons. The count of this clone is one. CDR1 is MNHEY, CDR2 SMNVEV, per germline (reference sequence). V dropped 7 bases and J dropped 0; count of bases not matched to a gene: 9. This CDR3 has 17 residues.

This receptor was identified in a man of 80 years or more with acute or convalescent COVID-19. The chain uses TRBV27 and TRBJ2-3; 11 bases are a match to TRBD2. Sequencing was carried out using peripheral blood. Written as DNA, the CDR3 is TGTGCCAGCAACAATAGCGGGAGGGCCTCTAGCACAGATACGCAGTATTTT. This sequence encodes CASNNSGRASSTDTQYF.